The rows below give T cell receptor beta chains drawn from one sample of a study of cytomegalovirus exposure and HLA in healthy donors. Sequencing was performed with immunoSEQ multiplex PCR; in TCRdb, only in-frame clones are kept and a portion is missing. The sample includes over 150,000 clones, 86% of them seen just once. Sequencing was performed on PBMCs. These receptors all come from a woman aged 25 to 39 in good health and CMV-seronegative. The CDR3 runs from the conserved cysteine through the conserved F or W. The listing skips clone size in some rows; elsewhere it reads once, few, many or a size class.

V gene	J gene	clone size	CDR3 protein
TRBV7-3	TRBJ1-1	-	CASSLSPTSNTEAFF
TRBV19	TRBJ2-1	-	CASRSGTGTYNEQFF
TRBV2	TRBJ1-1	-	CASPMAQGPWTEAFF
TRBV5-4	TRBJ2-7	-	CASSRNRGYEQYF
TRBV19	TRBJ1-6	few	CASSMPRGYSPLHF
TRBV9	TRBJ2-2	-	CASSAGRGTANTGELFF
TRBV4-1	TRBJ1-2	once	CASSQGTGSYGYTF
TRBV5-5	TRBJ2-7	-	CASSAGEPYEQYF
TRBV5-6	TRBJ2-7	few	CASSRGGLASYEQYF
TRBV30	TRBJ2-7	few	CAWSYSGRAVHEQYF
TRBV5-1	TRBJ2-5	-	CASSLGPGSPETQYF
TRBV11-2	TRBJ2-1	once	CASSFRGVGLYNEQFF
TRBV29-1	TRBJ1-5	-	CSVGQGLSQPQHF
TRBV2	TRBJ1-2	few	CASSISGVYGYTF
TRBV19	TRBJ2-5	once	CASSAQDRSRETQYF
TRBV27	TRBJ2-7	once	CASSLSGHGSYEQYF
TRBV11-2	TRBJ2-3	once	CASSLAPGLAVSTDTQYF
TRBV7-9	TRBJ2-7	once	CASSLELSDSYEQYF
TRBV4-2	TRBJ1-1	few	CASSQERVHTEAFF
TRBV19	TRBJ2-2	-	CASSIPPGMGRGATGELFF
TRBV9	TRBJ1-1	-	CASSVGGYTEAFF
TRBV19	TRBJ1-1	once	CASSIGRAMNTEAFF
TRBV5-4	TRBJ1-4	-	CASSVAGTRGNEKLFF
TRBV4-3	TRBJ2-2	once	CASSQALYAGELFF
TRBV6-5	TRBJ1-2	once	CASSYRLTGDYGYTF
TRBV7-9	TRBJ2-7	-	CASSLGRLSYEQYF
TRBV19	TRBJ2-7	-	CASSTTGLVGEQYF
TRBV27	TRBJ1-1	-	CASSLSQGLRTEAFF
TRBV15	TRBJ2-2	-	CATSPNTGELFF
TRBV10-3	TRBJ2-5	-	CAIGDRKEETQYF
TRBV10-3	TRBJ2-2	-	CAIHRGRDAGELFF
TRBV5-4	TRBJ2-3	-	CASSGRTDRADTQYF
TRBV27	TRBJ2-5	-	CASSSLRVKETQYF
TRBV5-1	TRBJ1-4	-	CASSTTGINEKLFF
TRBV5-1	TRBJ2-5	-	CASSLMGNRVQETQYF
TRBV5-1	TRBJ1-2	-	CASSLAGTGKDGYTF
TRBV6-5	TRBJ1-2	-	CATKTGTNYGYTF
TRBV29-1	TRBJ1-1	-	CSVIGTVEAFF
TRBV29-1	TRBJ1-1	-	CSARVRNTEAFF
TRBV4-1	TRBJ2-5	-	CASSQGVTLGSETQYF
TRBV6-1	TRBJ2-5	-	CASSGTSGGAGSQYF
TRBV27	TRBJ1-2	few	CASSQTRSHANYGYTF
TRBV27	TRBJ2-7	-	CASTPGGSYEQYF
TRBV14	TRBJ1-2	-	CASSRDLHSVVGYTF
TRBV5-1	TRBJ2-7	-	CASSLESTIVDEQYF
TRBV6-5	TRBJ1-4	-	CASSTGQGNEKLFF
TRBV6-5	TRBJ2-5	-	CASSYSGRGAQETQYF
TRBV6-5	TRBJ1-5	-	CASSSSGNQPQHF
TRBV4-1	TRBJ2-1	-	CASSQEWGLYNEQFF
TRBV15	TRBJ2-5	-	CATSRAGAEETQYF
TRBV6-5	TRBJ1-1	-	CASSYSIGISEAFF
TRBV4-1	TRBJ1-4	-	CASSQGRGGEGVVVMNGLFF
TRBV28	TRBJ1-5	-	CASRRQGAGNQPQHF
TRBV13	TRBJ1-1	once	CASSPAGLMNTEAFF
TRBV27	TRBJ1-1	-	CASSWGMNTEAFF
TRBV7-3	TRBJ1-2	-	CASSLTRDRYGYTF
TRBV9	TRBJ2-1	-	CASSEHNSYNEQFF
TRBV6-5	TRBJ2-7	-	CASSRGSVHSYEQYF